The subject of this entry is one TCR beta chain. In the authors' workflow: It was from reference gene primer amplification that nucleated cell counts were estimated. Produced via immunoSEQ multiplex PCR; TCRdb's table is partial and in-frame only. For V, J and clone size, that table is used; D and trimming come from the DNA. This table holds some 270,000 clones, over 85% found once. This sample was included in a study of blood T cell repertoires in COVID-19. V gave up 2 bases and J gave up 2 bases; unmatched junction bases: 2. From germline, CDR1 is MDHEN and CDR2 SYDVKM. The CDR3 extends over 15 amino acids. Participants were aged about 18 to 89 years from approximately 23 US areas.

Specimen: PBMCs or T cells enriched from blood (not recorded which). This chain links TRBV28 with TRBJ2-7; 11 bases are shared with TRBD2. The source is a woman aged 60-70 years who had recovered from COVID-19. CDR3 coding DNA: TGTGCCAGCAGTTTACTTAGCGGGGGGGCCTACGAGCAGTACTTC. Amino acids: CASSLLSGGAYEQYF.